This is a list of T cell receptor beta chains from one sample in a study of T-cell reconstitution after alpha-beta-depleted transplantation in children. TCRdb passed the PCR reads through MiXCR, listing each CDR3 protein once. The sample holds around 450,000 distinct CDR3 sequences, about 45% seen once. This specimen was PBMCs, taken before TCRalphabeta/CD19-depleted stem cell transplant. The receptors stem from a girl aged 2 to 10 with aplastic anemia, due to receive a stem cell transplant. Both conserved end residues are part of each CDR3. A D gene is named only where the DNA matches it firmly. The size field is filled for only some rows; it gives once, few, many or a size class.

J gene: TRBJ1-1
V gene: TRBV4-2
clone size: many
D gene: -
CDR3 DNA: TGTGCCAGCAGCCAAGACAGGGGCATGACTGAAGCTTTCTTT
CDR3 protein: CASSQDRGMTEAFF

J gene: TRBJ2-1
V gene: TRBV20-1
clone size: -
D gene: TRBD2
CDR3 DNA: TGCAGTGCTAGATCACCTGGGCCTAGCGGGAGGATCAATGAGCAGTTCTTC
CDR3 protein: CSARSPGPSGRINEQFF

J gene: TRBJ1-1
V gene: TRBV20-1
clone size: once
D gene: -
CDR3 DNA: TGCAGTGCTGCCCCGGTTAATAAGGCCTTT
CDR3 protein: CSAAPVNKAF

J gene: TRBJ1-2
V gene: TRBV7-6
clone size: -
D gene: TRBD1
CDR3 DNA: TGTGCCAGCAGCCCCGGACAGGGGGCGCGAGGCGGCTACACCTTC
CDR3 protein: CASSPGQGARGGYTF

J gene: TRBJ2-1
V gene: TRBV20-1
clone size: many
D gene: TRBD2
CDR3 DNA: TGCAGTGGAACCGGGACTACCTTATACAATGAGCAGTTCTTC
CDR3 protein: CSGTGTTLYNEQFF

J gene: TRBJ2-7
V gene: TRBV19
clone size: -
D gene: -
CDR3 DNA: TGTGCCAGTAGTCCCAGTGACGGAAGGGGATATTGGTACGAGCAGTACTTC
CDR3 protein: CASSPSDGRGYWYEQYF

J gene: TRBJ2-4
V gene: TRBV7-2
clone size: -
D gene: TRBD2
CDR3 DNA: TGTGCCAGCAGCTTAAGTGGCGGGAGGGGGGCCAAAAACATTCAGTACTTC
CDR3 protein: CASSLSGGRGAKNIQYF

J gene: TRBJ1-5
V gene: TRBV4-2
clone size: -
D gene: -
CDR3 DNA: TGTGCCAGCAGCCAAGATCTGCTCGGTAGCAATCAGCCCCAGCATTTT
CDR3 protein: CASSQDLLGSNQPQHF

J gene: TRBJ2-2
V gene: TRBV6-1
clone size: -
D gene: TRBD1
CDR3 DNA: TGTGCCAGCAGTGCACCATGGGACAGGACTACCGGGGAGCTGTTTTTT
CDR3 protein: CASSAPWDRTTGELFF

J gene: TRBJ2-3
V gene: TRBV20-1
clone size: few
D gene: TRBD2
CDR3 DNA: TGCAGTGCTGGTACTAGCGGGAGAGGGGGAGATACGCAGTATTTT
CDR3 protein: CSAGTSGRGGDTQYF

J gene: TRBJ1-1
V gene: TRBV7-3
clone size: -
D gene: TRBD1
CDR3 DNA: TGTGCCAGCAGCCCTGGGCCCCAGGGGGGGAACACTGAAGCTTTCTTT
CDR3 protein: CASSPGPQGGNTEAFF

J gene: TRBJ2-7
V gene: TRBV12-3/TRBV12-4
clone size: once
D gene: -
CDR3 DNA: TGTGCCAGCAGTGGGGGAGGCTACGAGCAGTACTTC
CDR3 protein: CASSGGGYEQYF

J gene: TRBJ2-3
V gene: TRBV7-2
clone size: many
D gene: -
CDR3 DNA: TGTGCCAGCAGCCCCGGGCGGGCCAAGGGGTCAGATACGCAGTATTTT
CDR3 protein: CASSPGRAKGSDTQYF

J gene: TRBJ1-5
V gene: TRBV6-1
clone size: few
D gene: -
CDR3 DNA: TGTGCCAGCAGTGAGGCGAGGCATCAGCCCCAGCATTTT
CDR3 protein: CASSEARHQPQHF

J gene: TRBJ2-3
V gene: TRBV18
clone size: few
D gene: TRBD2
CDR3 DNA: TGTGCCAGCTCGCCTAGCGGGAGCGTCACAGATACGCAGTATTTT
CDR3 protein: CASSPSGSVTDTQYF

J gene: TRBJ2-2
V gene: TRBV6-5
clone size: many
D gene: TRBD2
CDR3 DNA: TGTGCCAGCAGTTACTTTGCGCTAGCGGGATCGGCCGGGGAGCTGTTTTTT
CDR3 protein: CASSYFALAGSAGELFF

J gene: TRBJ1-5
V gene: TRBV4-1
clone size: -
D gene: TRBD1
CDR3 DNA: TGCGCCAGCAGCCAAGAGCTTGGACAGGGTCCTGATCAGCCCCAGCATTTT
CDR3 protein: CASSQELGQGPDQPQHF

J gene: TRBJ2-7
V gene: TRBV28
clone size: many
D gene: -
CDR3 DNA: TGTGCCAGCAGTCCATCCGTGGGAAATGGCCAATCCTACGAGCAGTACTTC
CDR3 protein: CASSPSVGNGQSYEQYF

J gene: TRBJ1-1
V gene: TRBV20-1
clone size: -
D gene: -
CDR3 DNA: TGCAGTGCTAGCCCAAACACAGGGAACACTGAAGCTTTCTTT
CDR3 protein: CSASPNTGNTEAFF

J gene: TRBJ2-6
V gene: TRBV6-1
clone size: few
D gene: -
CDR3 DNA: TGTGCCACCAGAACTAGTAGCTCTGGGGCCAACGTCCTGACTTTC
CDR3 protein: CATRTSSSGANVLTF

J gene: TRBJ2-7
V gene: TRBV27
clone size: few
D gene: -
CDR3 DNA: TGTGCCAGCAGTTTAGCCCAGCACTACGAGCAGTACTTC
CDR3 protein: CASSLAQHYEQYF

J gene: TRBJ2-3
V gene: TRBV29-1
clone size: -
D gene: -
CDR3 DNA: TGCAGCGTTGGCCTTGGGGGCCGATCAGATACGCAGTATTTT
CDR3 protein: CSVGLGGRSDTQYF

J gene: TRBJ2-5
V gene: TRBV27
clone size: few
D gene: -
CDR3 DNA: TGTGCCAGCAGTTCAGAGACCCAGTACTTC
CDR3 protein: CASSSETQYF

J gene: TRBJ2-1
V gene: TRBV12-3/TRBV12-4
clone size: many
D gene: TRBD1
CDR3 DNA: TGTGCCAGCAGTTGGGGACAGGCCTACAATGAGCAGTTCTTC
CDR3 protein: CASSWGQAYNEQFF

J gene: TRBJ2-7
V gene: TRBV12-3/TRBV12-4
clone size: -
D gene: TRBD2
CDR3 DNA: TGTGCCAGCAGTTTATCTGGGACTAGCGGAATGGCGCAGTACTTC
CDR3 protein: CASSLSGTSGMAQYF

J gene: TRBJ1-1
V gene: TRBV27
clone size: many
D gene: -
CDR3 DNA: TGTGCCAGCAGTTTCGGGACCTCGAACACTGAAGCTTTCTTT
CDR3 protein: CASSFGTSNTEAFF

J gene: TRBJ2-3
V gene: TRBV3-1
clone size: many
D gene: TRBD1
CDR3 DNA: TGTGCCAGCAGCCCGACAGGGAATACGCAGTATTTT
CDR3 protein: CASSPTGNTQYF

J gene: TRBJ2-7
V gene: TRBV6-2/TRBV6-3
clone size: once
D gene: -
CDR3 DNA: TGTGCCAGCAGTTACGACTACGAAGCCTACGAGCAGTACTTC
CDR3 protein: CASSYDYEAYEQYF

J gene: TRBJ1-2
V gene: TRBV12-3/TRBV12-4
clone size: few
D gene: TRBD1
CDR3 DNA: TGTGCCAGCAGTAAGGACAGGGCGAATGGCTACACCTTC
CDR3 protein: CASSKDRANGYTF

J gene: TRBJ2-3
V gene: TRBV6-5
clone size: -
D gene: -
CDR3 DNA: TGTGCCAGCAGTTACATGGGGGGCCAGTATTTT
CDR3 protein: CASSYMGGQYF

J gene: TRBJ2-6
V gene: TRBV18
clone size: -
D gene: -
CDR3 DNA: TGTGCCAGCTCACCACAGGGCCTGGGGTCTGGGGCCAACGTCCTGACTTTC
CDR3 protein: CASSPQGLGSGANVLTF

J gene: TRBJ2-5
V gene: TRBV5-5
clone size: -
D gene: TRBD1
CDR3 DNA: TGTGCCAGCAGCGCGGACAGGGGGACTTTGGGGACCCAGTACTTC
CDR3 protein: CASSADRGTLGTQYF

J gene: TRBJ1-2
V gene: TRBV29-1
clone size: -
D gene: -
CDR3 DNA: TGCAGCGTTCCGATATTGGACAGTAACTATGGCTACACCTTC
CDR3 protein: CSVPILDSNYGYTF

J gene: TRBJ2-3
V gene: TRBV12-3/TRBV12-4
clone size: few
D gene: -
CDR3 DNA: TGTGCCAGCAGCTCGACTTACGGGACTGCGGATACGCAGTATTTT
CDR3 protein: CASSSTYGTADTQYF

J gene: TRBJ2-4
V gene: TRBV12-3/TRBV12-4
clone size: many
D gene: -
CDR3 DNA: TGTGCCAGCAGTTTACTCCGCGTAGCCAAAAACATTCAGTACTTC
CDR3 protein: CASSLLRVAKNIQYF

J gene: TRBJ2-7
V gene: TRBV30
clone size: -
D gene: TRBD2
CDR3 DNA: TGTGCCTGGAGTGGGGAGGGGCCGGGAAGAGAGCAGTACTTC
CDR3 protein: CAWSGEGPGREQYF

J gene: TRBJ2-7
V gene: TRBV4-1
clone size: -
D gene: -
CDR3 DNA: TGCGCCAGCAGCCAAGAAGGGCAGGGTGCATCCTACGAGCATTACTTC
CDR3 protein: CASSQEGQGASYEHYF

J gene: TRBJ2-1
V gene: TRBV12-3/TRBV12-4
clone size: -
D gene: -
CDR3 DNA: TGTGCCAGCCTACCCTGGGGAAAGGTAAACAATGAGCAGTTCTTC
CDR3 protein: CASLPWGKVNNEQFF

J gene: TRBJ1-1
V gene: TRBV6-2/TRBV6-3
clone size: few
D gene: -
CDR3 DNA: TGTGCCAGCAGCCCTAGGGTGGGAACTGAAGCTTTCTTT
CDR3 protein: CASSPRVGTEAFF

J gene: TRBJ2-1
V gene: TRBV12-3/TRBV12-4
clone size: -
D gene: -
CDR3 DNA: TGTGCCAGCAGTTATCCAGGGTGCGATGAGCAGTTCTTC
CDR3 protein: CASSYPGCDEQFF

J gene: TRBJ2-7
V gene: TRBV4-3
clone size: many
D gene: TRBD2
CDR3 DNA: TGCGCCAGCAGCCAATCCCGGGAGGGCGAGCAGTACTTC
CDR3 protein: CASSQSREGEQYF

J gene: TRBJ2-1
V gene: TRBV5-1
clone size: -
D gene: -
CDR3 DNA: TGCGCCAGCAGTGAAGGGACTTTGAATTTCGGCAATGAGCAGTTCTTC
CDR3 protein: CASSEGTLNFGNEQFF

J gene: TRBJ2-2
V gene: TRBV5-1
clone size: few
D gene: TRBD2
CDR3 DNA: TGCGCCAGCAGCTGGGAAGCTAGCGGGGGCACCGGGGAGCTGTTTTTT
CDR3 protein: CASSWEASGGTGELFF

J gene: TRBJ2-7
V gene: TRBV29-1
clone size: -
D gene: -
CDR3 DNA: TGCAGCGTTGAAATTCAGGGGAGCTACGAGCAGTACTTC
CDR3 protein: CSVEIQGSYEQYF

J gene: TRBJ2-5
V gene: TRBV4-1
clone size: -
D gene: -
CDR3 DNA: TGCGCCAGCAGCCGCGATGGGGAGACCCAGTACTTC
CDR3 protein: CASSRDGETQYF

J gene: TRBJ2-1
V gene: TRBV4-2
clone size: -
D gene: TRBD2
CDR3 DNA: TGTGCCAGCAGCCAAGAGGTAGCGGGAGTTCTCGGGAATGAGCAGTTCTTC
CDR3 protein: CASSQEVAGVLGNEQFF

J gene: TRBJ1-4
V gene: TRBV12-3/TRBV12-4
clone size: -
D gene: -
CDR3 DNA: TGTGCCAGCAGTTTAATCCATGAAAAACTGTTTTTT
CDR3 protein: CASSLIHEKLFF

J gene: TRBJ2-3
V gene: TRBV5-1
clone size: few
D gene: -
CDR3 DNA: TGCGCCAGCAGCCCACGGGCGGGCGATACGCAGTATTTT
CDR3 protein: CASSPRAGDTQYF

J gene: TRBJ1-1
V gene: TRBV2
clone size: once
D gene: -
CDR3 DNA: TGTGCCAGCAGACCTCCGACAGGTGAGGGCACTGAAGCTTTCTTT
CDR3 protein: CASRPPTGEGTEAFF

J gene: TRBJ2-3
V gene: TRBV5-4
clone size: -
D gene: -
CDR3 DNA: TGTGCCAGCAGCCACCGGGACGCCTTTGGAGATACGCAGTATTTT
CDR3 protein: CASSHRDAFGDTQYF

J gene: TRBJ1-5
V gene: TRBV18
clone size: few
D gene: -
CDR3 DNA: TGTGCCAGCTCACGCTCAGATAGCAATCAGCCCCAGCATTTT
CDR3 protein: CASSRSDSNQPQHF

J gene: TRBJ2-2
V gene: TRBV5-1
clone size: -
D gene: -
CDR3 DNA: TGCGCCAGCGGCGAAAGACCCGGGGAGCTGTTTTTT
CDR3 protein: CASGERPGELFF

J gene: TRBJ2-7
V gene: TRBV28
clone size: -
D gene: TRBD1
CDR3 DNA: TGTGCCAGCAGTGCTCCCGGGACAGGGCTCGACGAGCAGTACTTC
CDR3 protein: CASSAPGTGLDEQYF

J gene: TRBJ1-2
V gene: TRBV20-1
clone size: -
D gene: TRBD1
CDR3 DNA: TGCAGTGCTAGAGATGCGCCAGGGGGCAACTATGGCTACACCTTC
CDR3 protein: CSARDAPGGNYGYTF